This T cell receptor beta chain was sequenced during a study of identical twins. This clonotype was counted only a few times. What it recognizes is unknown. TCRdb redid the calling of the 5' RACE reads with MiXCR, one entry per CDR3 protein. The sample lists 450,000 or so distinct CDR3 sequences, 24% occurring once. The CDR3 is made up of 16 amino acids. The germline V gene has CDR1 SGHRS and CDR2 YFSETQ. V was clipped by 5 bases and J by 0 bases, with 18 bases between them. Regarding the study as a whole: Among beta out-of-frame sequences, excess sharing between twins appeared weaker. Insertions ran lower in abundant cord blood beta clonotypes, though not in memory repertoires.

The same data also went into a second study, on T cells expressing NK-cell markers. From that second work: The study drew TCR beta repertoires from sorted CD3+CD56+NKG2C+, CD3+CD56+NKG2C- and CD3+CD56-NKG2C+ T cells. Seven HCMV-seropositive donors and one seronegative donor made up the eight sequenced donors.

The chain links TRBV5-1 to TRBJ2-7, with TRBD2 as a possible D gene (6 bases). This receptor was obtained from a woman aged 18-29 years in good health. The sequenced material came from CD4+ T cells sorted from blood. This chain's CDR3 is CASSLGGKYDSYEQYF. Written as DNA, the CDR3 is TGCGCCAGCAGTCTGGGGGGAAAGTACGACTCCTACGAGCAGTACTTC.